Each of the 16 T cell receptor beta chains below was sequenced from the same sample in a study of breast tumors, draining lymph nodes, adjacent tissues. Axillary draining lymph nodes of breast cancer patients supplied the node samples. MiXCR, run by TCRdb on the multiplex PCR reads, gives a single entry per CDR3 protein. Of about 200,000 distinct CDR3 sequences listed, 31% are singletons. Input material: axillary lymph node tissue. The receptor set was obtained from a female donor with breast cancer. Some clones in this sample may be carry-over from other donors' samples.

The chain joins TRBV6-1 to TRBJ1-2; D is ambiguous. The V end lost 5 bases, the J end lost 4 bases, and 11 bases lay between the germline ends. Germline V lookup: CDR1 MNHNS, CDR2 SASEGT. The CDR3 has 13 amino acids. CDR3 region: CASSQTSIYGYTF. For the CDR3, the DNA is TGTGCCAGCAGTCAGACTTCCATCTATGGCTACACCTTC.

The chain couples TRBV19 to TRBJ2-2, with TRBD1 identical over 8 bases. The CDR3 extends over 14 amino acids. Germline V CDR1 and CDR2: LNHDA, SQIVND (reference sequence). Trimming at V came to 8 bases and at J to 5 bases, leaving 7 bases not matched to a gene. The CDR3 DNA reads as TGTGCCAGTGAGGGGACAGGAGGAACCGGGGAGCTGTTTTTT. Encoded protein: CASEGTGGTGELFF.

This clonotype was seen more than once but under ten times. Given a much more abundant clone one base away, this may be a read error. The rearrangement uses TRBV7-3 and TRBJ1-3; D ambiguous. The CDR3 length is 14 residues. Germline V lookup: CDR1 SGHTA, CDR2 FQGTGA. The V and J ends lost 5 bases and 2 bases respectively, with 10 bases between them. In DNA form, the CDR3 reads TGTGCCAGCAGCGAACACCAGCCTGGAAACACCATATATTTT. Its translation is CASSEHQPGNTIYF.

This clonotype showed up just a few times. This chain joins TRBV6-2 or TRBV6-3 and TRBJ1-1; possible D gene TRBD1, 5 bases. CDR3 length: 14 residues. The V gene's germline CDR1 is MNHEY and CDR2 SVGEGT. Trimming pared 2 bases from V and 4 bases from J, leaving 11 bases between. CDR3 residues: CASSYGGTGTEAFF. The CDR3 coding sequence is TGTGCCAGCAGTTACGGGGGTACGGGCACTGAAGCTTTCTTT.

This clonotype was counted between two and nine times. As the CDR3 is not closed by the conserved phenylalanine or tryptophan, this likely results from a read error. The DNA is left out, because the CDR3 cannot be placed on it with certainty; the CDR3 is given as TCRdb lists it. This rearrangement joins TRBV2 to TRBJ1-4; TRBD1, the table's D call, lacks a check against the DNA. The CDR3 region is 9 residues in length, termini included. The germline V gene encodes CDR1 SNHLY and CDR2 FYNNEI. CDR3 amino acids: CASAGQGAL.

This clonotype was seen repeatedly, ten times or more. DNA of the CDR3: TGTGCCAGCAGATGGCCCCTAGGAGAGGAAAAACTGTTTTTT. Its translation is CASRWPLGEEKLFF. The genes are TRBV5-8 and TRBJ1-4; D remains ambiguous. Trimming removed 5 bases at V and 8 bases at J, with 16 bases between. The CDR3 length is 14 residues. Per the germline V gene, CDR1 is SGHTS and CDR2 is YDEGEE. The whole variable domain, remainder taken from reference TRBV5-8 and TRBJ1-4, is EAGVTQSPTHLIKTRGQQATLRCSPISGHTSVYWYQQALGLGLQFLLWYDEGEERNRGNFPPRFSGRQFPNYSSELNVNALELEDSALYLCASRWPLGEEKLFFGSGTQLSVL.

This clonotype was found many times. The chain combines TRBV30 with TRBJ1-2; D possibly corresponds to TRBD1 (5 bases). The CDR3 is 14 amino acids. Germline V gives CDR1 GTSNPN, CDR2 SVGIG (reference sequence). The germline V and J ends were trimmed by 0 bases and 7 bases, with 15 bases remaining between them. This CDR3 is CAWSVSGARGGYTF. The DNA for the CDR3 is TGTGCCTGGAGTGTAAGCGGGGCCCGGGGTGGCTACACCTTC.

The CDR3 here is CASSDVAVRTAAGNTIYF. The CDR3, as DNA: TGTGCCAGCAGCGACGTCGCCGTCAGGACAGCGGCTGGAAACACCATATATTTT. V and J are TRBV7-9 and TRBJ1-3; tentative D call: TRBD1 (6 bases). With 5 bases removed from V and 2 bases from J, the gap between germline ends came to 22 bases. This CDR3 spans 18 amino acids. Germline lookup yields CDR1 SEHNR and CDR2 FQNEAQ (reference sequence).

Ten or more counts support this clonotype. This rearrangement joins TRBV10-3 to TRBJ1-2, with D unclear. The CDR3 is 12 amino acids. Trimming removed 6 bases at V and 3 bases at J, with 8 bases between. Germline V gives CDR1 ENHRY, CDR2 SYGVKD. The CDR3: CAIRMLDYGYTF. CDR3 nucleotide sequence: TGTGCCATCAGGATGCTAGACTATGGCTACACCTTC.

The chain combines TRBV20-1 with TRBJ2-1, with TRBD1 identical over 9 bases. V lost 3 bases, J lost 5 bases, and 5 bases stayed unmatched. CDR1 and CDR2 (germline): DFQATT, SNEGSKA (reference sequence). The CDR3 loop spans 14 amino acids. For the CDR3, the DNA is TGCAGTGCTAGGCCTACAGGGGGCCACAATGAGCAGTTCTTC. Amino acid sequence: CSARPTGGHNEQFF.

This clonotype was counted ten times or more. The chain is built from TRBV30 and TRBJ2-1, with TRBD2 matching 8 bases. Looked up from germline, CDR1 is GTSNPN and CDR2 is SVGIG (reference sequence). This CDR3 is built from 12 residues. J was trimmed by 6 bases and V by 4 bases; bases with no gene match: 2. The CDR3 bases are TGTGCCTGGAAAAGCGGGGGCAATGAGCAGTTCTTC. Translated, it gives CAWKSGGNEQFF. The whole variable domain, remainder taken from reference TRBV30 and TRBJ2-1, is SQTIHQWPATLVQPVGSPLSLECTVEGTSNPNLYWYRQAAGRGLQLLFYSVGIGQISSEVPQNLSASRPQDRQFILSSKKLLLSDSGFYLCAWKSGGNEQFFGPGTRLTVL.

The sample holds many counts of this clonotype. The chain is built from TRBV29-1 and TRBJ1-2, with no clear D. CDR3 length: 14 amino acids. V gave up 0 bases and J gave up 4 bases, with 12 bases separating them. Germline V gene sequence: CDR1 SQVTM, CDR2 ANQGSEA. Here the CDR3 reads CSVEDLPSGYGYTF. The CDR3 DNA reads TGCAGCGTTGAAGATCTTCCCAGTGGCTATGGCTACACCTTC.

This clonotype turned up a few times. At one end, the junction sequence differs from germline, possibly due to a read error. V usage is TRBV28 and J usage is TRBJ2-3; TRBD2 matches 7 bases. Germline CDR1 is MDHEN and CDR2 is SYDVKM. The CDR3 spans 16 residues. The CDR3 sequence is CASNLGGRGGTDTQYF. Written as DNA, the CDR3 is TGTGCCAGCAATTTAGGCGGGAGAGGGGGCACAGATACGCAGTATTTT.

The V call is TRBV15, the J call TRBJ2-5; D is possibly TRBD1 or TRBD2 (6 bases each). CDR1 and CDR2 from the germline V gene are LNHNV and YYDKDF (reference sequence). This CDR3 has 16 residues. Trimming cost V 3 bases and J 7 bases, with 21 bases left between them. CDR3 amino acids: CATSSYTGAAGGTQYF. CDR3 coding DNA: TGTGCCACCAGCAGTTACACGGGGGCGGCCGGGGGGACCCAGTACTTC.

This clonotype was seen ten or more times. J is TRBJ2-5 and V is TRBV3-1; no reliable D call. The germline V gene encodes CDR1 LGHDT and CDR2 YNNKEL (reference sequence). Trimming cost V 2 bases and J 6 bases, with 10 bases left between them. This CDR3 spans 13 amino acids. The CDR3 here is CASSQRVQKTQYF. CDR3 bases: TGTGCCAGCAGCCAACGCGTGCAGAAGACCCAGTACTTC.

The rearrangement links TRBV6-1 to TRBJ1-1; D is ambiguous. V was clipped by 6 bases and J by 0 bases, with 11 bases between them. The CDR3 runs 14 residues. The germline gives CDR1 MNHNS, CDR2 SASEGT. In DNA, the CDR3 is TGTGCCAGCAGCCAGGCGGCCATGAACACTGAAGCTTTCTTT. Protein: CASSQAAMNTEAFF.